Below are 12 T cell receptor beta chains sequenced from a single sample in a study of OX40 agonist ivuxolimab in advanced cancers. Only in-frame clones appear in the TCRdb table, and some are missing; sequencing was by immunoSEQ multiplex PCR. The profile shows 90,000 to 100,000 clones, under 85% of them singletons. Sequenced here: CD4+ or CD8+ T cells sorted from blood, sampled in a trial of the OX40 agonist ivuxolimab. These receptors were taken from an adult with an advanced solid tumor such as melanoma, head and neck, liver or kidney cancer.

This rearrangement joins TRBV18 to TRBJ1-5; 8 bases map to TRBD1. Germline trimming cut 1 base from V and 3 bases from J; bases unmatched to any gene: 5. This CDR3 region has 16 residues. Germline V lookup: CDR1 KGHSH, CDR2 LQKENI. The CDR3 region is CASSPLRGPDNQPQHF. CDR3 in DNA: TGTGCCAGCTCACCACTCAGGGGGCCGGACAATCAGCCCCAGCATTTT. Looking up the rest from reference TRBV18 and TRBJ1-5 gives the full variable domain: NAGVMQNPRHLVRRRGQEARLRCSPMKGHSHVYWYRQLPEEGLKFMVYLQKENIIDESGMPKERFSAEFPKEGPSILRIQQVVRGDSAAYFCASSPLRGPDNQPQHFGDGTRLSIL.

The DNA of the CDR3 is TGTGCCAGCTCACCTCGAAGGTCGGGGGCCAACGTCCTGACTTTC. Translating gives CASSPRRSGANVLTF. The genes are TRBV18 and TRBJ2-6; D is unclear. Germline CDR1 and CDR2: KGHSH and LQKENI. The CDR3 consists of 15 residues. Trimming cost V 3 bases and J 4 bases, with 10 bases left between them.

V and J are TRBV4-1 and TRBJ1-5, with a possible D match to TRBD1 (6 bases). This CDR3 has 17 amino acids. V lost 0 bases to trimming and J lost 4 bases, with 16 bases between them. Germline CDR1 MGHRA, CDR2 YSYEKL. The DNA of the CDR3 is TGCGCCAGCAGCCAAGATCCGGGGGGCGCATGGAATCAGCCCCAGCATTTT. Translating gives CASSQDPGGAWNQPQHF.

The chain has TRBV18 and TRBJ2-3, with 7 positions matching TRBD1. V trimming: 6 bases; J trimming: 2 bases; junction bases outside the gene matches: 8. This CDR3 spans 15 amino acids. Germline V CDR1 and CDR2: KGHSH, LQKENI. CDR3 in amino acids: CASSPRGQPTDTQYF. The CDR3 bases are TGTGCCAGCTCCCCGAGGGGGCAGCCCACAGATACGCAGTATTTT.

This clone has only a few counts. The rearrangement uses TRBV21-1 and TRBJ2-7; the tabulated D call, TRBD2, remains unverified against the DNA. TRBV21-1 is marked as a pseudogene. CDR3 length: 13 amino acids. The CDR3 region is CASMGLADYEQYF. The CDR3 DNA reads TGTGCCAGCATGGGACTAGCGGACTACGAGCAGTACTTC.

The chain recombines TRBV7-2 with TRBJ2-7, with D perhaps being TRBD1 or TRBD2 (8 bases each). The CDR3 spans 15 residues. The germline CDR1 and CDR2 sequences are SGHTA and FQGNSA. V was clipped by 6 bases and J by 4 bases, with 19 bases between them. The CDR3 region has the DNA TGTGCCAGCAGTCAGCTTAGCGGGACAGGATACGAGCAGTACTTC. Its translation is CASSQLSGTGYEQYF.

The chain couples TRBV27 to TRBJ2-6; D remains ambiguous. This CDR3 has 13 residues. V was trimmed by 0 bases and J by 3 bases, leaving 0 bases between them. The V gene's germline CDR1 is MNHEY and CDR2 SMNVEV (reference sequence). The CDR3 DNA is TGTGCCAGCAGTTTATCTGGGGCCAACGTCCTGACTTTC. It specifies CASSLSGANVLTF. The variable domain in full, with the rest retrieved from reference TRBV27 and TRBJ2-6, is EAQVTQNPRYLITVTGKKLTVTCSQNMNHEYMSWYRQDPGLGLRQIYYSMNVEVTDKGDVPEGYKVSRKEKRNFPLILESPSPNQTSLYFCASSLSGANVLTFGAGSRLTVL.

The gene calls are TRBV28 and TRBJ2-3; 10 bases line up with TRBD2. CDR3 length equals 19 residues. Germline trimming cut 5 bases from V and 3 bases from J; bases unmatched to any gene: 17. The germline gives CDR1 MDHEN, CDR2 SYDVKM. The CDR3 DNA is TGTGCCAGCAGTGTAAGCCTAAGAACTAGCGGGAAGCGAACAGATACGCAGTATTTT. As protein: CASSVSLRTSGKRTDTQYF. Full variable domain (outside the CDR3, taken from reference TRBV28 and TRBJ2-3): DVKVTQSSRYLVKRTGEKVFLECVQDMDHENMFWYRQDPGLGLRLIYFSYDVKMKEKGDIPEGYSVSREKKERFSLILESASTNQTSMYLCASSVSLRTSGKRTDTQYFGPGTRLTVL.

The chain uses TRBV6-5 and TRBJ2-7, with 8 bases fitting TRBD2. The CDR3 covers 14 residues. Germline V gene lookup returns CDR1 MNHEY and CDR2 SVGAGI. J was trimmed by 2 bases and V by 5 bases; bases with no gene match: 5. CDR3 residues: CASSLYGGAYEQYF. DNA for the CDR3: TGTGCCAGCAGTCTCTACGGGGGGGCCTACGAGCAGTACTTC.

The chain recombines TRBV4-2 with TRBJ2-3, with D maybe TRBD2 (5 bases). Trimming shortened V by 0 bases and J by 1 base, and 14 bases separated the two germline ends. Per germline, CDR1 LGHNA and CDR2 YNFKEQ. The CDR3 extends over 17 amino acids. The CDR3 region has the DNA TGTGCCAGCAGCCAAGAAGTCGCCCTAGCCGGCACAGATACGCAGTATTTT. Amino acid sequence: CASSQEVALAGTDTQYF.

This clone was seen only once. This chain links TRBV7-9 with TRBJ2-6; D ambiguous. Germline CDR1 is SEHNR and CDR2 is FQNEAQ (reference sequence). This CDR3 spans 15 amino acids. Trimming cost V 0 bases and J 0 bases, with 3 bases left between them. CDR3 sequence: CASSLASSGANVLTF. The CDR3 nucleotides read TGTGCCAGCAGCTTAGCGAGCTCTGGGGCCAACGTCCTGACTTTC.

This clone was seen a few times. The genes are TRBV4-2 and TRBJ1-5; D perhaps matches TRBD1 (6 bases). Germline V lookup: CDR1 LGHNA, CDR2 YNFKEQ. The CDR3 length is 14 residues. Trimming removed 3 bases from V and 8 bases from J, with 14 bases in between. CDR3 sequence: CASSQGREGEPQHF. DNA of the CDR3: TGTGCCAGCAGCCAGGGCAGGGAGGGGGAGCCCCAGCATTTT.